The clone carrying this TCR beta chain is a singleton in its sample. Only in-frame clones appear in the TCRdb table, and some are missing; sequencing was by immunoSEQ multiplex PCR. The sample lists around 280,000 clones; around 86% were seen once. This sample is drawn from a study of blood T cell repertoires in COVID-19. The CDR3 runs 15 residues. Germline values: CDR1 SNHLY, CDR2 FYNNEI. Trimming removed 5 bases from V and 4 bases from J; junction bases left unmatched: 6. This receptor was identified in a woman aged 25 to 39 who had recovered from COVID-19. The sample taken for sequencing was peripheral blood. The chain is built from TRBV2 and TRBJ2-5; TRBD1 agrees at 11 bases. This chain's CDR3 is CASSHGTGGLETQYF. The CDR3 coding sequence is TGTGCCAGCAGTCATGGGACAGGGGGTCTAGAGACCCAGTACTTC.